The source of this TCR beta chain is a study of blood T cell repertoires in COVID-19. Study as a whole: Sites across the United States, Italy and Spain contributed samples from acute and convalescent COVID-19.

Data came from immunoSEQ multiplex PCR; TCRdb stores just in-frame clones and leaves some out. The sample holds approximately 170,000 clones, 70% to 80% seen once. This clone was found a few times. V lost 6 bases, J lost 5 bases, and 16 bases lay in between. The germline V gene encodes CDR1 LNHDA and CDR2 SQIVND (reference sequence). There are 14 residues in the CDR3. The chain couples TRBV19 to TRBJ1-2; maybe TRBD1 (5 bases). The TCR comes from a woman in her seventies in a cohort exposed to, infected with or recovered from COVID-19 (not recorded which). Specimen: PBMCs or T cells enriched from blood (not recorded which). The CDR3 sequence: CASRNHGHEYGYTF. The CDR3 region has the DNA TGTGCCAGTAGAAATCACGGACACGAATATGGCTACACCTTC.